A single sample is the source of the 5 T cell receptor beta chains below, sequenced in a study of technical replicates of blood from a handful of donors. The repertoire was sequenced with immunoSEQ multiplex PCR; TCRdb's copy has only in-frame clones and lacks some. The sample has roughly 70,000 clones; 90% to 95% are singletons. Sequencing used T cells isolated from PBMCs. The source of these receptors is a human donor in good health.

This chain joins TRBV6-6 and TRBJ2-1, with D possibly TRBD1 on 6 matching bases. Germline CDR1 and CDR2: MNHNY and SVGAGI (reference sequence). V dropped 6 bases and J dropped 4 bases, with 10 bases sitting between them. The CDR3 length is 13 residues. Written as DNA, the CDR3 is TGTGCCAGCAGCGACAGGACATACAATGAGCAGTTCTTC. This translates into CASSDRTYNEQFF.

The V call is TRBV5-1, the J call TRBJ1-1; D call uncertain. V lost 0 bases, J lost 6 bases, and 9 bases lay in between. CDR1 and CDR2 (germline): SGHRS, YFSETQ. This CDR3 has 13 amino acids. The DNA for the CDR3 is TGCGCCAGCAGCTTGGCAACAGATTCTGAAGCTTTCTTT. This encodes CASSLATDSEAFF.

The chain carries TRBV5-1 and TRBJ2-3, with 14 bases that match TRBD2. The CDR3 spans 16 residues. Trimming cost V 5 bases and J 6 bases; bases outside gene matches: 8. Germline V gene lookup returns CDR1 SGHRS and CDR2 YFSETQ. The CDR3 region is CASRPGTSGSWDTQYF. CDR3 DNA: TGCGCCAGCAGACCGGGGACTAGCGGGAGTTGGGATACGCAGTATTTT.

The V gene is TRBV28, the J gene TRBJ2-7; weak D call: TRBD2 (6 bases). The germline V and J ends were trimmed by 2 bases and 2 bases, with 10 bases remaining between them. Germline V CDR1 and CDR2: MDHEN, SYDVKM. CDR3 size: 14 residues. CDR3 DNA: TGTGCCAGCAGTTTAGGCGGGAAACCCTACGAGCAGTACTTC. Protein: CASSLGGKPYEQYF.

The V call is TRBV5-5, the J call TRBJ1-4, with 7 positions matching TRBD1. CDR1 and CDR2 (germline): SGHKS, YYEKEE (reference sequence). The CDR3 loop spans 15 amino acids. V was pared by 4 bases and J by 7 bases, with 10 bases of the junction left unmatched. CDR3 loop: CASSQDDRDPEKLFF. The CDR3 nucleotides read TGTGCCAGCAGCCAAGATGACAGGGATCCTGAAAAACTGTTTTTT.